A single sample is the source of the 9 T cell receptor beta chains below, sequenced in a study of technical replicates of blood from a handful of donors. The protocol was immunoSEQ multiplex PCR, while the TCRdb copy is restricted to in-frame clones and leaves out a portion. The sample includes 60,000 to 80,000 clones, roughly 93% of them seen just once. The sample taken for sequencing was T cells isolated from PBMCs. All receptors derive from a human donor in good health.

The V gene is TRBV18, the J gene TRBJ2-2; 7 bases fit TRBD2. The length of the CDR3 is 16 residues. Germline CDR1 and CDR2: KGHSH and LQKENI. Trimming cost V 0 bases and J 3 bases; bases outside gene matches: 4. CDR3 in DNA: TGTGCCAGCTCACCACCAATTAGCGGGCACACCGGGGAGCTGTTTTTT. It encodes CASSPPISGHTGELFF.

This clone was observed once. The chain couples TRBV19 to TRBJ1-5, with D possibly TRBD1 on 6 matching bases. V lost 9 bases and J lost 4, with 16 bases in between. Germline V gene data show CDR1 as LNHDA and CDR2 as SQIVND (reference sequence). CDR3 length: 14 residues. The CDR3, as DNA: TGTGCCAGCGGCGAACAGGGTTTGAATCAGCCCCAGCATTTT. It encodes CASGEQGLNQPQHF. The whole variable domain, filled in from reference TRBV19 and TRBJ1-5, reads DGGITQSPKYLFRKEGQNVTLSCEQNLNHDAMYWYRQDPGQGLRLIYYSQIVNDFQKGDIAEGYSVSREKKESFPLTVTSAQKNPTAFYLCASGEQGLNQPQHFGDGTRLSIL.

CDR3 DNA: TGTGCCAGCAGTTACACAGGGGTAGGCACTGAAGCTTTCTTT. This codes for CASSYTGVGTEAFF. The V and J genes are TRBV28 and TRBJ1-1, with 7 bases fitting TRBD1. Losses at the gene ends were 4 bases for V and 4 bases for J; bases not matched to a gene: 6. The germline gives CDR1 MDHEN, CDR2 SYDVKM. The CDR3 loop spans 14 amino acids.

The V and J genes are TRBV7-2 and TRBJ2-3; D is ambiguous. CDR3 length: 16 residues. Trimming removed 1 base at V and 2 bases at J, with 13 bases between. The germline V gene has CDR1 SGHTA and CDR2 FQGNSA. The CDR3: CASSLDASRVTDTQYF. The CDR3 DNA reads as TGTGCCAGCAGCTTAGATGCGTCGAGAGTCACAGATACGCAGTATTTT.

The chain joins TRBV9 to TRBJ1-2; TRBD1 aligns across 7 bases. The CDR3 totals 14 residues. CDR1 is SGDLS, CDR2 YYNGEE, per germline. With 3 bases clipped from V and 0 bases from J, the junction kept 2 bases outside the gene matches. CDR3 DNA: TGTGCCAGCAGCGATACAGGGGCTAACTATGGCTACACCTTC. Translation: CASSDTGANYGYTF.

V is TRBV6-1 and J is TRBJ1-4; 7 nucleotides align to TRBD1. Germline V lookup: CDR1 MNHNS, CDR2 SASEGT. V lost 5 bases, J lost 4 bases, and 7 bases stayed unmatched. The CDR3 has 15 residues. Written as DNA, the CDR3 is TGTGCCAGCAGTTTCCGGGACAGCAATAATGAAAAACTGTTTTTT. It yields the protein CASSFRDSNNEKLFF.

J is TRBJ2-7 and V is TRBV5-1; D ambiguous. In germline, CDR1 is SGHRS, CDR2 YFSETQ. CDR3 length equals 16 residues. The V and J ends lost 0 bases and 0 bases respectively, with 13 bases between them. The CDR3 loop is CASSLAFEDNSYEQYF. CDR3 DNA: TGCGCCAGCAGCTTGGCCTTTGAGGATAACTCCTACGAGCAGTACTTC.

This clone was seen a single time. This chain uses TRBV19 with TRBJ1-4, with D possibly matching TRBD1 (5 bases). Germline V lookup: CDR1 LNHDA, CDR2 SQIVND (reference sequence). This CDR3 region has 15 residues. Trimming removed 3 bases at V and 16 bases at J, with 24 bases between. CDR3 DNA sequence: TGTGCCAGTAGTATGATGACAGTTGCCGGCGAGAAGGAGTTTTTT. Its protein is CASSMMTVAGEKEFF.

The rearrangement links TRBV14 to TRBJ2-7, with D tentatively TRBD1 (6 bases). Germline V gene lookup returns CDR1 SGHDN and CDR2 FVKESK. The CDR3 runs 14 residues. Trimming stripped 3 bases from V and 7 bases from J, with 16 bases between. The CDR3 region is CASSHLRFRGEQYF. The CDR3 DNA reads as TGTGCCAGCAGCCATCTTCGTTTTAGGGGGGAGCAGTACTTC.